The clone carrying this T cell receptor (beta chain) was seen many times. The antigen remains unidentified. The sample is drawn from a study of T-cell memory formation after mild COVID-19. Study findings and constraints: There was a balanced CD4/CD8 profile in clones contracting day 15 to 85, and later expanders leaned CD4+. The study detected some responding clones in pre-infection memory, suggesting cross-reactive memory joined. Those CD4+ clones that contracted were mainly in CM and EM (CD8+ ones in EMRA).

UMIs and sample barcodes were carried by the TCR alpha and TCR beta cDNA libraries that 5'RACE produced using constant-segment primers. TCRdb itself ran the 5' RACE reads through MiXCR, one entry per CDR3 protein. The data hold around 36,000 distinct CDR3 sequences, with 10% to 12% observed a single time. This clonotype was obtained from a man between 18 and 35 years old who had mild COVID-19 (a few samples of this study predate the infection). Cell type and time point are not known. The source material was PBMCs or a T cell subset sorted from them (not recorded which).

The DNA for the CDR3 is TGTGCTAGTGGTCCCCGGAGGTACACTGAAGCTTTCTTT. Translated, it gives CASGPRRYTEAFF. The genes are TRBV12-5 and TRBJ1-1, with D uncertain. With 5 bases removed from V and 3 bases from J, the gap between germline ends came to 10 bases. The CDR3 is 13 residues long. The germline V gene encodes CDR1 LGHNT and CDR2 FRNRAP. Drawing the rest from reference TRBV12-5 and TRBJ1-1, the complete variable domain is DARVTQTPRHKVTEMGQEVTMRCQPILGHNTVFWYRQTMMQGLELLAYFRNRAPLDDSGMPKDRFSAEMPDATLATLKIQPSEPRDSAVYFCASGPRRYTEAFFGQGTRLTVV.